Following are 6 T cell receptor beta chains from one sample sequenced in a study of T-cell memory formation after mild COVID-19. TCRdb reprocessed the 5' RACE reads via MiXCR and lists one record per CDR3 protein. The table records 150,000 or so distinct CDR3 sequences, 14% of them present only once. Material: PBMCs or a T cell subset sorted from them (not recorded which). Source of these receptors: an adult woman who had mild COVID-19 (a few samples of this study predate the infection). Cell type and time point are not known.

At least ten counts were recorded for this clonotype. The gene calls are TRBV12-3 or TRBV12-4 and TRBJ2-7; D is uncertain. The length of the CDR3 is 11 residues. With 3 bases removed from V and 5 bases from J, the gap between germline ends came to 5 bases. CDR3 protein: CASSFTDEQYF. The CDR3 nucleotides read TGTGCCAGCAGTTTCACCGACGAGCAGTACTTC.

Turning to this clonotype: The limits of the CDR3 on the DNA are not certain, so only TCRdb's listed CDR3 is given. The chain carries TRBV5-1 and TRBJ2-1; the DNA was not used to check the table's D call, TRBD2. CDR1 SGHRS and CDR2 YFSETQ come from the germline V gene. The CDR3 spans 15 amino acids, including both terminal residues. CDR3 residues: CASSLVAAGSGELFF.

This chain connects TRBV9 to TRBJ2-2; D may be TRBD1 (5 bases). The ends were cut back, 2 bases at V and 6 bases at J, with 11 bases in the middle. CDR3 length equals 14 residues. CDR1 and CDR2 (germline): SGDLS, YYNGEE. CDR3 nucleotide sequence: TGTGCCAGCAGCGTCCAAAGGGGTCCCGGGGAGCTGTTTTTT. Protein sequence: CASSVQRGPGELFF.

This clonotype was observed at least ten times. The rearrangement links TRBV5-5 to TRBJ2-7; 9 bases agree with TRBD1. Germline CDR1 is SGHKS and CDR2 is YYEKEE (reference sequence). After removal of 2 bases from V and 5 bases from J, the junction contained 2 bases not matched to a gene. The CDR3 is 13 amino acids. CDR3: CASSLWTGDEQYF. The CDR3 DNA sequence: TGTGCCAGCAGCTTATGGACAGGGGACGAGCAGTACTTC.

This clonotype has only a few counts. The chain combines TRBV3-1 with TRBJ2-7, with TRBD2 matching 13 bases. The junction had 2 bases not matched to a gene; V was cut back by 4 bases and J by 2 bases. Germline CDR1 reads LGHDT; CDR2 reads YNNKEL (reference sequence). CDR3 length: 15 residues. The CDR3 region has the DNA TGTGCCAGCAGCCCGGGACTAGCGGGGCCCTACGAGCAGTACTTC. Protein: CASSPGLAGPYEQYF.

The chain links TRBV6-6 to TRBJ2-2; the D gene is possibly TRBD1 (7 bases). Trimming pared 0 bases from V and 3 bases from J, leaving 17 bases between. Germline loops: CDR1 MNHNY, CDR2 SVGAGI (reference sequence). The CDR3 is made up of 18 amino acids. The CDR3 loop reads CASSYSPQGGSDTGELFF. DNA for the CDR3: TGTGCCAGCAGTTACTCGCCCCAGGGGGGCTCGGACACCGGGGAGCTGTTTTTT.